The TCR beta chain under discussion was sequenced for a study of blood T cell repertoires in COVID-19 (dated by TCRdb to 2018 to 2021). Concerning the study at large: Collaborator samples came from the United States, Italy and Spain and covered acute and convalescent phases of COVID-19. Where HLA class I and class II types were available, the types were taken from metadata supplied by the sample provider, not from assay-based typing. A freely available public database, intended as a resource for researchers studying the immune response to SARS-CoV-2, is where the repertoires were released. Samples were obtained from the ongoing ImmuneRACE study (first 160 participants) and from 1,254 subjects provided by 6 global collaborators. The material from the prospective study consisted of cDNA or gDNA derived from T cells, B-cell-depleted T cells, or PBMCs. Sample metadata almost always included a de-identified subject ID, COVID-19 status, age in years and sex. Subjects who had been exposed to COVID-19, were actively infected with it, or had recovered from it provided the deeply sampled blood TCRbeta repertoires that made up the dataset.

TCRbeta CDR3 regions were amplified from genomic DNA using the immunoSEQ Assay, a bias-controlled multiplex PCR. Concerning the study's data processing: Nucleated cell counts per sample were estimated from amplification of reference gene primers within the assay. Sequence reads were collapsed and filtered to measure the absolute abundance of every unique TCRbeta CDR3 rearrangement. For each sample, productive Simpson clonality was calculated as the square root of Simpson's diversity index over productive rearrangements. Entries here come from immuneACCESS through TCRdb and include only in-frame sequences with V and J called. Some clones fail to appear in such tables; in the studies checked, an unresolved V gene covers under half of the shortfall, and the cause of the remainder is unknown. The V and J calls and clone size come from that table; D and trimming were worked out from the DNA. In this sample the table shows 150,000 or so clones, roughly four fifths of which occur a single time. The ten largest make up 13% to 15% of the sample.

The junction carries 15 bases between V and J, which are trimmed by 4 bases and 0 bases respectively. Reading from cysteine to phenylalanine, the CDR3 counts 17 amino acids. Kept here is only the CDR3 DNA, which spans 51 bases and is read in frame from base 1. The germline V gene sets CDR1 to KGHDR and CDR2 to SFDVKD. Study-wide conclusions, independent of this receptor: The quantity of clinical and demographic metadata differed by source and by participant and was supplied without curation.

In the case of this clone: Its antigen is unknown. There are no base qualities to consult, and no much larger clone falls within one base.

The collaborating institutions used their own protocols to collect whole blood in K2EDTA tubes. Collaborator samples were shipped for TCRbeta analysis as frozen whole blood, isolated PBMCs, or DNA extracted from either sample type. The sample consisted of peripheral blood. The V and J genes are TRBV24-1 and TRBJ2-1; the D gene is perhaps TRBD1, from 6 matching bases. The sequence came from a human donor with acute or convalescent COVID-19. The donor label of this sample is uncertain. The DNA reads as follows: TGTGCCACCAGTGACTCGGGAAGGGGGAGCTCCTACAATGAGCAGTTCTTC. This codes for CATSDSGRGSSYNEQFF.